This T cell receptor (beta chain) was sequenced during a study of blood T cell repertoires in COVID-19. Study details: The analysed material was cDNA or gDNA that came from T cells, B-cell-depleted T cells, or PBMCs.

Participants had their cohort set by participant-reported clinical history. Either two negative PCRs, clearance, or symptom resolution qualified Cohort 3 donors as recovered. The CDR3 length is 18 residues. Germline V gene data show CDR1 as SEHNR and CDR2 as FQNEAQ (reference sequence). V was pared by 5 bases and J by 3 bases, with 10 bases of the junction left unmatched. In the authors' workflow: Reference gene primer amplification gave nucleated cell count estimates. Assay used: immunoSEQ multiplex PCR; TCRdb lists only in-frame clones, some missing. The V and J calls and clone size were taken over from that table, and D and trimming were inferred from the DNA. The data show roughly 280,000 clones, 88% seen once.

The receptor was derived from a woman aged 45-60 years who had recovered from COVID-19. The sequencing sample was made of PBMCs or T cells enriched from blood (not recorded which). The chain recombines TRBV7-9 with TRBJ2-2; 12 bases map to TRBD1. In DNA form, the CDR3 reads TGTGCCAGCAGCGGCCCGGGACAGGGGGCCGGGGACACCGGGGAGCTGTTTTTT. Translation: CASSGPGQGAGDTGELFF. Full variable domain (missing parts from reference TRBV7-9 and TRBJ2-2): DTGVSQNPRHKITKRGQNVTFRCDPISEHNRLYWYRQTLGQGPEFLTYFQNEAQLEKSRLLSDRFSAERPKGSFSTLEIQRTEQGDSAMYLCASSGPGQGAGDTGELFFGEGSRLTVL.